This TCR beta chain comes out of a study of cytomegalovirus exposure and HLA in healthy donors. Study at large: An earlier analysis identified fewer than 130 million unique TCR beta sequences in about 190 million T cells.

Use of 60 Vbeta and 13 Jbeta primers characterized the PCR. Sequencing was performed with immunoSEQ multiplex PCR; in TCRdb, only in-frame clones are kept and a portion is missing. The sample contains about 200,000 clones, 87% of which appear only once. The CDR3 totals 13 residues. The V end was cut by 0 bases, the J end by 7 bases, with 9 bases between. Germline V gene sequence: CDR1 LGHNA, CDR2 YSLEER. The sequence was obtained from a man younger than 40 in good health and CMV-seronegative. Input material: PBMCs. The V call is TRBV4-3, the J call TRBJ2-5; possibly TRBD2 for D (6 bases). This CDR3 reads CASSQDQAGTQYF. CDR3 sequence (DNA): TGCGCCAGCAGCCAAGATCAAGCGGGGACCCAGTACTTC.